Each of the 19 T cell receptor beta chains below was sequenced from the same sample in a study of CD8 T cells in ankylosing spondylitis. General observations from the study: Apparently characteristic of ankylosing spondylitis blood was a TCR beta motif (under ten highly homologous variants).

From the 5' RACE reads, TCRdb called clonotypes with MiXCR, one entry per CDR3 protein. The sample has about 750,000 distinct CDR3 sequences, 19% seen once. These receptors are not linked to any known antigen. Sequenced input: blood, either unsorted or a sorted T cell fraction (not recorded which). The receptors were sampled from a male donor with ankylosing spondylitis.

The chain couples TRBV7-9 to TRBJ1-1; tentative D call: TRBD1 (5 bases). The CDR3 covers 15 residues. V was cut by 2 bases and J by 3 bases, with 13 bases left in between. CDR1 is SEHNR, CDR2 FQNEAQ, per germline (reference sequence). As DNA, the CDR3 is TGTGCCAGCAGCTTATCTGGTGGCAGGGACACTGAAGCTTTCTTT. Its translation: CASSLSGGRDTEAFF.

This clonotype occurred a few times. The chain couples TRBV5-6 to TRBJ2-7; D may be TRBD1 (6 bases). Germline V gene data show CDR1 as SGHDT and CDR2 as YYEEEE. This CDR3 has 16 residues. The V end lost 0 bases, the J end lost 3 bases, and 16 bases lay between the germline ends. Written as DNA, the CDR3 is TGTGCCAGCAGCTTGGGAGCAGGGGTTAGCCTCTACGAGCAGTACTTC. It translates to CASSLGAGVSLYEQYF.

The rearrangement links TRBV6-1 to TRBJ2-7; tentative D call: TRBD2 (6 bases). Germline V CDR1 and CDR2: MNHNS, SASEGT. Deletions cut 3 bases from V and 0 bases from J, with 12 bases between. This CDR3 is 15 amino acids long. The CDR3 sequence is CASSEDPGASYEQYF. The DNA of the CDR3 is TGTGCCAGCAGTGAGGACCCGGGAGCCTCCTACGAGCAGTACTTC.

J is TRBJ1-5 and V is TRBV13; unclear D gene. Trimming shortened V by 0 bases and J by 3 bases, and 6 bases separated the two germline ends. CDR3 length equals 14 residues. Germline V CDR1 and CDR2: PRHDT, FYEKMQ (reference sequence). Here the CDR3 DNA reads TGTGCCAGCAGCTTAGGAAACCTCAATCAGCCCCAGCATTTT. It specifies CASSLGNLNQPQHF.

CDR3 region: CASRSRQGVGYTF. As DNA, the CDR3 is TGTGCCAGCAGGTCCCGACAGGGGGTAGGCTACACCTTC. The chain couples TRBV12-3 or TRBV12-4 to TRBJ1-2; 9 nucleotides line up with TRBD1. Unmatched junction bases numbered 7, after V lost 6 bases and J lost 8 bases. The CDR3 has 13 amino acids.

This clonotype has a handful of counts. The chain combines TRBV20-1 with TRBJ2-7; 10 positions match TRBD1. V dropped 5 bases and J dropped 3; count of bases not matched to a gene: 7. The CDR3 is made up of 14 amino acids. The germline CDR1 and CDR2 sequences are DFQATT and SNEGSKA (reference sequence). The CDR3, as DNA: TGCAGTGCTCACTCCGGGACAGGGGACTACGAGCAGTACTTC. It is translated as CSAHSGTGDYEQYF.

The chain is built from TRBV5-5 and TRBJ1-5; 9 bases line up with TRBD1. Unmatched junction bases numbered 7, after V lost 0 bases and J lost 6 bases. The CDR3 runs 16 residues. Germline V gene lookup returns CDR1 SGHKS and CDR2 YYEKEE (reference sequence). The CDR3 spells CASSLDPGQGGQPQHF. The CDR3, as DNA: TGTGCCAGCAGCTTGGACCCGGGACAGGGAGGTCAGCCCCAGCATTTT. Based on the CDR3 plus reference TRBV5-5 and TRBJ1-5, the full variable domain is DAGVTQSPTHLIKTRGQQVTLRCSPISGHKSVSWYQQVLGQGPQFIFQYYEKEERGRGNFPDRFSARQFPNYSSELNVNALLLGDSALYLCASSLDPGQGGQPQHFGDGTRLSIL.

The V and J genes are TRBV5-4 and TRBJ1-2, with D perhaps matching TRBD1 (5 bases). The CDR3 spans 12 residues. Germline-derived CDR1 and CDR2 are SGHNT and YYREEE (reference sequence). V was trimmed by 3 bases and J by 8 bases, leaving 11 bases between them. The CDR3 sequence: CASSWDLGGYTF. Written as DNA, the CDR3 is TGTGCCAGCAGCTGGGACCTAGGAGGCTACACCTTC.

The chain's CDR3 is CSVGITGANEQFF. Here the CDR3 DNA reads TGCAGCGTCGGGATCACAGGGGCTAATGAGCAGTTCTTC. V usage is TRBV29-1 and J usage is TRBJ2-1, with TRBD1 identical over 7 bases. The CDR3 sequence is 13 residues long. The junction had 9 bases not matched to a gene; V was cut back by 6 bases and J by 7 bases. CDR1 SQVTM and CDR2 ANQGSEA come from the germline V gene.

This chain connects TRBV19 to TRBJ1-1; D uncertain. The CDR3 runs 13 residues. Germline V gene sequence: CDR1 LNHDA, CDR2 SQIVND (reference sequence). The germline V and J ends were trimmed by 3 bases and 1 base, with 6 bases remaining between them. CDR3 in DNA: TGTGCCAGTAGTATCTCAGGGAACACTGAAGCTTTCTTT. Translation gives CASSISGNTEAFF.

This clonotype was observed a few times. The chain uses TRBV6-1 and TRBJ2-3; 11 bases map to TRBD2. This CDR3 spans 16 amino acids. V lost 5 bases, J lost 5 bases, and 9 bases stayed unmatched. Per germline, CDR1 MNHNS and CDR2 SASEGT. The CDR3 here is CASSRRTSGWGDTQYF. The CDR3 coding sequence is TGTGCCAGCAGTAGACGGACTAGCGGGTGGGGAGATACGCAGTATTTT.

This clonotype was observed a single time. The gene calls are TRBV19 and TRBJ2-1; a weak D match, TRBD2 (7 bases). The germline CDR1 and CDR2 sequences are LNHDA and SQIVND (reference sequence). The CDR3 is made up of 13 amino acids. Trimming left V 10 bases short and J 9 bases short, with 19 bases between. The CDR3 spells CATHPGGLGEQFF. Written as DNA, the CDR3 is TGTGCCACTCACCCGGGGGGCCTGGGTGAGCAGTTCTTC.

This chain uses TRBV12-3 or TRBV12-4 with TRBJ2-4; D remains unclear. The germline V and J ends were trimmed by 10 bases and 1 base, with 17 bases remaining between them. The CDR3 contains 15 residues. The DNA for the CDR3 is TGTGCCAACAGCCCAATCACGAATGCCAAAAACATTCAGTACTTC. Encoded protein: CANSPITNAKNIQYF.

V gene TRBV4-1 combines with J gene TRBJ1-1; 7 bases align to TRBD1. The CDR3 is 20 residues long. CDR1 MGHRA and CDR2 YSYEKL come from the germline V gene. V shed 1 base, J shed 0 bases, and the junction held 17 bases outside the gene matches. This CDR3 is CASSQVFKQGRNPLNTEAFF. The CDR3 DNA sequence: TGCGCCAGCAGCCAAGTCTTTAAACAGGGGAGAAACCCTCTGAACACTGAAGCTTTCTTT.

This clonotype showed up just a few times. The chain joins TRBV6-2 or TRBV6-3 to TRBJ1-5; 7 positions agree with TRBD1. Germline CDR1 is MNHEY and CDR2 is SVGEGT. The CDR3 is 15 amino acids. V lost 5 bases, J lost 3 bases, and 7 bases stayed unmatched. CDR3 DNA sequence: TGTGCCAGCAGTACGGGACAGTTGAACAATCAGCCCCAGCATTTT. It is translated as CASSTGQLNNQPQHF.

This sequence joins TRBV5-4 and TRBJ2-3, with a tentative D call TRBD1 (6 bases). The CDR3 runs 16 residues. Trimming stripped 0 bases from V and 2 bases from J, with 13 bases between. Per germline, CDR1 SGHNT and CDR2 YYREEE (reference sequence). This chain's CDR3 is CASSLGGQRITDTQYF. The CDR3 DNA follows: TGTGCCAGCAGCTTGGGGGGACAAAGGATCACAGATACGCAGTATTTT.

This clonotype was seen a handful of times. V gene TRBV7-9 combines with J gene TRBJ1-6; a possible D gene is TRBD1 (5 bases). Germline CDR1 reads SEHNR; CDR2 reads FQNEAQ (reference sequence). The germline V and J ends were trimmed by 7 bases and 10 bases, with 17 bases remaining between them. There are 14 residues in the CDR3. CDR3 in amino acids: CASTWDGGPSPLHF. DNA of the CDR3: TGTGCCAGCACCTGGGACGGTGGCCCCTCACCCCTCCACTTT. The full variable domain, rest sourced from reference TRBV7-9 and TRBJ1-6, is DTGVSQNPRHKITKRGQNVTFRCDPISEHNRLYWYRQTLGQGPEFLTYFQNEAQLEKSRLLSDRFSAERPKGSFSTLEIQRTEQGDSAMYLCASTWDGGPSPLHFGNGTRLTVT.

This chain connects TRBV20-1 to TRBJ1-1, with D perhaps matching TRBD1 (5 bases). CDR3 length equals 14 residues. CDR1 DFQATT and CDR2 SNEGSKA come from the germline V gene (reference sequence). V gave up 0 bases and J gave up 5 bases, with 13 bases separating them. CDR3 coding DNA: TGCAGTGCTAGAGATTTCGGGGGGAGGACTGAAGCTTTCTTT. Residues: CSARDFGGRTEAFF.

The table lists this clonotype with a few counts. The chain recombines TRBV28 with TRBJ2-7; D is possibly TRBD1 or TRBD2 (5 bases each). V was trimmed by 3 bases and J by 0 bases, leaving 15 bases between them. Germline V lookup: CDR1 MDHEN, CDR2 SYDVKM. This CDR3 spans 16 amino acids. In DNA form, the CDR3 reads TGTGCCAGCAGTTTCGGGACCGCGCGAAGCTCCTACGAGCAGTACTTC. Protein product: CASSFGTARSSYEQYF.